A single sample gave rise to the 6 T cell receptor beta chains below, sequenced in a study of blood T cell repertoires in COVID-19. TCRdb's copy holds only in-frame clones and misses some; the assay was immunoSEQ multiplex PCR. Among about 300,000 clones listed, roughly 89% were seen once. Sequencing input: PBMCs or T cells enriched from blood (not recorded which). The receptors originated from a woman in her 50s who had been exposed to COVID-19.

The rearrangement uses TRBV15 and TRBJ2-6, with 10 nucleotides matching TRBD2. This CDR3 is 21 amino acids long. V was pared by 0 bases and J by 0 bases, with 11 bases of the junction left unmatched. Germline CDR1 is LNHNV and CDR2 is YYDKDF (reference sequence). The CDR3 here is CATSRDLLAGRTNSGANVLTF. The CDR3 bases are TGTGCCACCAGCAGAGATTTACTAGCGGGGCGAACCAACTCTGGGGCCAACGTCCTGACTTTC.

This clone showed up just once. This chain links TRBV5-1 with TRBJ1-6; the D gene is possibly TRBD1 (6 bases). Germline CDR1 reads SGHRS; CDR2 reads YFSETQ. Trimming removed 0 bases at V and 14 bases at J, with 15 bases between. The length of the CDR3 is 14 residues. In nucleotides, the CDR3 is TGCGCCAGCAGCTTGGAATACCAGGGGAACACCCTCCACTTT. It encodes CASSLEYQGNTLHF. The full variable domain, rest sourced from reference TRBV5-1 and TRBJ1-6, is KAGVTQTPRYLIKTRGQQVTLSCSPISGHRSVSWYQQTPGQGLQFLFEYFSETQRNKGNFPGRFSGRQFSNSRSEMNVSTLELGDSALYLCASSLEYQGNTLHFGNGTRLTVT.

This clone occurred once. V is TRBV19 and J is TRBJ1-2; 9 bases line up with TRBD1. Per germline, CDR1 LNHDA and CDR2 SQIVND (reference sequence). The CDR3 has 13 amino acids. V was clipped by 9 bases and J by 3 bases; unmatched bases: 5. The CDR3 sequence is CASEWDRDYGYTF. The CDR3 DNA reads as TGTGCCAGCGAGTGGGACAGGGACTATGGCTACACCTTC. The full variable domain, in which reference TRBV19 and TRBJ1-2 provide the parts outside the CDR3, is DGGITQSPKYLFRKEGQNVTLSCEQNLNHDAMYWYRQDPGQGLRLIYYSQIVNDFQKGDIAEGYSVSREKKESFPLTVTSAQKNPTAFYLCASEWDRDYGYTFGSGTRLTVV.

The rearrangement links TRBV25-1 to TRBJ1-5, with TRBD1 matching 7 bases. V was clipped by 6 bases and J by 3 bases; unmatched bases: 5. The CDR3 is 14 amino acids. CDR1 and CDR2 (germline): MGHDK, SYGVNS. CDR3 sequence (DNA): TGTGCCAGCAGCGAGACAGGGATCAATCAGCCCCAGCATTTT. Its protein product is CASSETGINQPQHF.

V gene TRBV7-2 combines with J gene TRBJ1-2, with 7 bases matching TRBD1. Germline lookup yields CDR1 SGHTA and CDR2 FQGNSA. There are 14 residues in the CDR3. Losses at the gene ends were 1 base for V and 4 bases for J; bases not matched to a gene: 3. CDR3 DNA sequence: TGTGCCAGCAGCTTAGTCCGGGACAGCTATGGCTACACCTTC. This translates into CASSLVRDSYGYTF.

J is TRBJ1-3 and V is TRBV2; tentative D call: TRBD1 (6 bases). Germline V gene lookup returns CDR1 SNHLY and CDR2 FYNNEI. Trimming shortened V by 3 bases and J by 14 bases, and 23 bases separated the two germline ends. This CDR3 has 15 residues. The CDR3 reads CASSDTWTARPSLYF. The CDR3 region has the DNA TGTGCCAGCAGTGACACATGGACAGCTAGGCCCAGTTTATATTTT.